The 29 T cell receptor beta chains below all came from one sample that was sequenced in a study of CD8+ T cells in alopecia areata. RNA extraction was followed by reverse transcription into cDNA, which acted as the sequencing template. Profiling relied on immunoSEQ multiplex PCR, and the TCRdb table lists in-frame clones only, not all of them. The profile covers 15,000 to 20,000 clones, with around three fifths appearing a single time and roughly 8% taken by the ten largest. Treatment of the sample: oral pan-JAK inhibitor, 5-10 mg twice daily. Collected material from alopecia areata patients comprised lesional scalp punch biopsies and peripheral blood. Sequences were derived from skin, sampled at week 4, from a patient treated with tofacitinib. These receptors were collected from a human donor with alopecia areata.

Written as DNA, the CDR3 is TGTGCCAGCAGCTCGCGTCCCGGGACAGGGTTTCGTTCCTACGAGCAGTACTTC. This sequence encodes CASSSRPGTGFRSYEQYF. The chain carries TRBV5-6 and TRBJ2-5; 9 positions match TRBD1. With the DNA end fitting TRBJ2-7 better, the J assignment may be wrong. The germline V gene has CDR1 SGHDT and CDR2 YYEEEE. The CDR3 sequence is 18 residues long.

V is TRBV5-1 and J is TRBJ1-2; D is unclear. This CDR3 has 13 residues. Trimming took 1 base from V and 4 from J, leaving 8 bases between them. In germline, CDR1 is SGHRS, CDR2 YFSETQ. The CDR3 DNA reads TGCGCCAGCAGCTTGATAAGGCCCTATGGCTACACCTTC. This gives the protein CASSLIRPYGYTF.

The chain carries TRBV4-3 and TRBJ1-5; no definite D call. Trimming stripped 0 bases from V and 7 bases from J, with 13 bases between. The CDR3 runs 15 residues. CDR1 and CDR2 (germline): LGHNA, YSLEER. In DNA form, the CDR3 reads TGCGCCAGCAGCCAAGATCGGCTCCTGGGGCAGCCCCAGCATTTT. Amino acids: CASSQDRLLGQPQHF.

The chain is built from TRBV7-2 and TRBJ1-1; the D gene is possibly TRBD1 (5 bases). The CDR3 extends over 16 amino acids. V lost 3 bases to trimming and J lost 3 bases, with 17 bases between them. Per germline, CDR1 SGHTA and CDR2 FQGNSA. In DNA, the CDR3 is TGTGCCAGCAGCTTTTCACCAAGGGTAGGGGACACTGAAGCTTTCTTT. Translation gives CASSFSPRVGDTEAFF.

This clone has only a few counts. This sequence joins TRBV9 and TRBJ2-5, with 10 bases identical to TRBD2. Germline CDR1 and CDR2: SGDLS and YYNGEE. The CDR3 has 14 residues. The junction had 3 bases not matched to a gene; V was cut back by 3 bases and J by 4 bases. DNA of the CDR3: TGTGCCAGCAGCGCCCGGACTAGCGGAGAGACCCAGTACTTC. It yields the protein CASSARTSGETQYF.

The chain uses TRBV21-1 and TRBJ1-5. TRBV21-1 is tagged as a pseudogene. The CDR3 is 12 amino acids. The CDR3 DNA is TGTGCCAGCAGCAAAGGGTATCAGCCCCAGCATTTT. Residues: CASSKGYQPQHF.

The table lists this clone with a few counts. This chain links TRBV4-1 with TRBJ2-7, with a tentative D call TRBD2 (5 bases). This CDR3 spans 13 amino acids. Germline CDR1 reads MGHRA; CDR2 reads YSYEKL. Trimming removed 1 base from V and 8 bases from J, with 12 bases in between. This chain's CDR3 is CASSQGNGVKQYF. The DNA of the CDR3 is TGCGCCAGCAGCCAAGGGAACGGGGTCAAGCAGTACTTC.

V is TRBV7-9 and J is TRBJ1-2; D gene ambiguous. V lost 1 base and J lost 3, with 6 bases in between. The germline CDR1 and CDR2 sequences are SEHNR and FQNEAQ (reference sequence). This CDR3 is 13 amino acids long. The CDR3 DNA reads TGTGCCAGCAGCTTAGGTCAGGACTATGGCTACACCTTC. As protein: CASSLGQDYGYTF.

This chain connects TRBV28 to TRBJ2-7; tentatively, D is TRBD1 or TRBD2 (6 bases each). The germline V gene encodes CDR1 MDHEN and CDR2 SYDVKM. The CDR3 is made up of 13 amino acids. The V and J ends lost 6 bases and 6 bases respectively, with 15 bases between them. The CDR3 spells CASSLGGYPEQYF. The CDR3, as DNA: TGTGCCAGCAGCTTAGGGGGGTACCCCGAGCAGTACTTC.

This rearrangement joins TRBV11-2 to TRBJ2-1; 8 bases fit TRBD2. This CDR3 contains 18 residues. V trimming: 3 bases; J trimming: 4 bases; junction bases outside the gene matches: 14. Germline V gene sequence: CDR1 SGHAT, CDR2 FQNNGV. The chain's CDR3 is CASSLVSGAFAGYNEQFF. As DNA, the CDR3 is TGTGCCAGCAGCTTGGTTAGCGGGGCCTTTGCCGGGTACAATGAGCAGTTCTTC.

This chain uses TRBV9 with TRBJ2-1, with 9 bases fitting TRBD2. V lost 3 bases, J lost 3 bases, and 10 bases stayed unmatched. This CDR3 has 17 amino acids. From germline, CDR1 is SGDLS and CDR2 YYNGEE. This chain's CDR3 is CASSAIRRGGLYNEQFF. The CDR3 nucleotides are TGTGCCAGCAGCGCAATTAGGCGGGGGGGCCTCTACAATGAGCAGTTCTTC.

The CDR3 nucleotides read TGTGCCAGCAGCTTTTCTGGGGCCAACGTCCTGACTTTC. Amino acid sequence: CASSFSGANVLTF. V usage is TRBV7-8 and J usage is TRBJ2-6; no clear D. Per germline, CDR1 SGHVS and CDR2 FQNEAQ. The CDR3 has 13 amino acids. The V end was cut by 3 bases, the J end by 1 base, with 1 base between.

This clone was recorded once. The CDR3 sequence: CASSLKRGNEQFF. CDR3 bases: TGTGCCAGCAGTTTAAAGCGGGGGAACGAGCAGTTCTTC. J is TRBJ2-1 and V is TRBV27, with 8 nucleotides matching TRBD2. This CDR3 region has 13 residues. The junction had 4 bases not matched to a gene; V was cut back by 2 bases and J by 10 bases. Germline CDR1 is MNHEY and CDR2 is SMNVEV (reference sequence).

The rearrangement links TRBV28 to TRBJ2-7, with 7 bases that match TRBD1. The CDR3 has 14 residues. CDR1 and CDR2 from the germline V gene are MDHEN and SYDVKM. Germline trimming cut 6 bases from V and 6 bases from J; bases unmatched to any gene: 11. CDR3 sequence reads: CASRPGQDRGEQYF. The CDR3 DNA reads TGTGCCAGCAGACCCGGACAGGATCGGGGCGAGCAGTACTTC.

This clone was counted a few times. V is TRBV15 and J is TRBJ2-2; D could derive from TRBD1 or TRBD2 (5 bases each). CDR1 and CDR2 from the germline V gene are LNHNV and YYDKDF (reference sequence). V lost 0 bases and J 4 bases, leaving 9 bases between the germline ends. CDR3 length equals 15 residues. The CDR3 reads CATSRDRDLTGELFF. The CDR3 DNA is TGTGCCACCAGCAGAGACAGGGACCTCACCGGGGAGCTGTTTTTT.

CDR3 sequence (DNA): TGTGCCAGCAGCCACGGAGGGACAGGGGTCTCTCTTTATGGCTACACCTTC. Protein: CASSHGGTGVSLYGYTF. This chain uses TRBV5-7 with TRBJ1-2; 10 bases are shared with TRBD1. TRBV5-7 carries the ORF label, with uncertain function. After removal of 4 bases from V and 5 bases from J, the junction contained 14 bases not matched to a gene. The CDR3 is 17 amino acids.

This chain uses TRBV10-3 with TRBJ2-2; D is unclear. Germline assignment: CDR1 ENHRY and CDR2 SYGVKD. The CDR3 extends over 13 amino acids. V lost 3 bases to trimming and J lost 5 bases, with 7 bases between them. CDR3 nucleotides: TGTGCCATCAGTGATGTGGGGACCGGGGAGCTGTTTTTT. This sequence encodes CAISDVGTGELFF.

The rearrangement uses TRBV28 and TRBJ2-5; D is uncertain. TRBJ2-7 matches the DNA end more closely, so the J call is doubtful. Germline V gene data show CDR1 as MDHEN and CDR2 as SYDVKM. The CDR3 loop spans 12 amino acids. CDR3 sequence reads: CAINGASYEQYF. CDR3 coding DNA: TGTGCCATCAACGGAGCCTCCTACGAGCAGTACTTC.

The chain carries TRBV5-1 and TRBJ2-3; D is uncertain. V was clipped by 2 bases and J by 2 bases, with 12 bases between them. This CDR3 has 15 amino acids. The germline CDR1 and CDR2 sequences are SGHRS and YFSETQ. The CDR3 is CASSFSTAYTDTQYF. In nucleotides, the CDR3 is TGCGCCAGCAGCTTTTCGACCGCCTACACAGATACGCAGTATTTT.

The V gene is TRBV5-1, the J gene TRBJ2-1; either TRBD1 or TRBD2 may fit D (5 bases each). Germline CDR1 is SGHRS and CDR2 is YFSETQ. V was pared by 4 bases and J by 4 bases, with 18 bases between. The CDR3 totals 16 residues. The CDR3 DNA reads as TGCGCCAGCAGCGTAGAGTTAAGAGGGGCGTACAATGAGCAGTTCTTC. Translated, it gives CASSVELRGAYNEQFF. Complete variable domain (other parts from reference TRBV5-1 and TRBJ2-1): KAGVTQTPRYLIKTRGQQVTLSCSPISGHRSVSWYQQTPGQGLQFLFEYFSETQRNKGNFPGRFSGRQFSNSRSEMNVSTLELGDSALYLCASSVELRGAYNEQFFGPGTRLTVL.

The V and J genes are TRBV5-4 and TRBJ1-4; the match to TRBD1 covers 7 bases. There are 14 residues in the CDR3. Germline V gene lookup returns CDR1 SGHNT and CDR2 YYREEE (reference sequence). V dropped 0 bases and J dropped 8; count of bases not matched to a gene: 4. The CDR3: CASSLDRGDEKLFF. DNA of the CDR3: TGTGCCAGCAGCTTGGACAGGGGAGACGAAAAACTGTTTTTT.

CDR3 loop: CASTHRGSSYNEQFF. In DNA, the CDR3 is TGTGCCAGCACCCACAGGGGAAGCTCCTACAATGAGCAGTTCTTC. This chain connects TRBV7-2 to TRBJ2-1, with 7 bases fitting TRBD1. Germline V gives CDR1 SGHTA, CDR2 FQGNSA. With V trimmed by 7 bases and J by 0 bases, 6 bases remained unmatched. The CDR3 has 15 residues.

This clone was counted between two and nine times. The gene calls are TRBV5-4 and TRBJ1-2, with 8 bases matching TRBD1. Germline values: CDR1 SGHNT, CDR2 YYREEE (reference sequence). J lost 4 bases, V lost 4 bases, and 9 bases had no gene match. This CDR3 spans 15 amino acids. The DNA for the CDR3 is TGTGCCAGCAGCCCCAAAACCGGGACAGGCTATGGCTACACCTTC. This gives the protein CASSPKTGTGYGYTF.

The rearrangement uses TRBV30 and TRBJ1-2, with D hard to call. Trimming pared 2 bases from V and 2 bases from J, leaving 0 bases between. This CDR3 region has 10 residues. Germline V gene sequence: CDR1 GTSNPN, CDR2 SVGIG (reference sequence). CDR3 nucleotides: TGTGCCTGGAGTAACTATGGCTACACCTTC. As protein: CAWSNYGYTF.

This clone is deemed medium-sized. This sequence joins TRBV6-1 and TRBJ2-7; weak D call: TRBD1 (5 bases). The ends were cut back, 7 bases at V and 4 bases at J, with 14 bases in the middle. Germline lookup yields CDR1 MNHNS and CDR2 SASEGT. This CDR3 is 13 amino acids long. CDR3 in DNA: TGTGCCAGCAAGGCAGGGTCCCTTTACGAGCAGTACTTC. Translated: CASKAGSLYEQYF.

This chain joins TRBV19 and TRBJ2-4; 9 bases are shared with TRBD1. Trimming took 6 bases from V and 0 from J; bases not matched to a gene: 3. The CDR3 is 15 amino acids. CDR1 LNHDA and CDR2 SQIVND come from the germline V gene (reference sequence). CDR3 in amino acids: CASRGQGEAKNIQYF. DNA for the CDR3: TGTGCCAGTAGGGGACAGGGTGAAGCCAAAAACATTCAGTACTTC.

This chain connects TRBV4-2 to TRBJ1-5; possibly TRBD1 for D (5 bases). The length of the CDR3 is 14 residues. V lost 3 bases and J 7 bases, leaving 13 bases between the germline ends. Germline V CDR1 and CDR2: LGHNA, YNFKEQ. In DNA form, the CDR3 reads TGTGCCAGCAGCCATATAATAGGGGAACAGCCCCAGCATTTT. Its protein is CASSHIIGEQPQHF.

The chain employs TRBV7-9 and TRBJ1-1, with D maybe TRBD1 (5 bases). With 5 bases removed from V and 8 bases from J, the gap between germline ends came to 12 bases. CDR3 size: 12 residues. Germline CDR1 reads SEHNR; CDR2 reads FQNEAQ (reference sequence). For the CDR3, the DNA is TGTGCCAGCAGCCCTGGTGGGGGAGAAGCTTTCTTT. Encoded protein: CASSPGGGEAFF.

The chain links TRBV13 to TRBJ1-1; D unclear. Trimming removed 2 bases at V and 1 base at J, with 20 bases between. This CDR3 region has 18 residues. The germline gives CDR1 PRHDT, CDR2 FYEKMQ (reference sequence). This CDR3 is CASSLTGWASAGNTEAFF. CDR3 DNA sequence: TGTGCCAGCAGCTTAACGGGTTGGGCTTCGGCTGGGAACACTGAAGCTTTCTTT.